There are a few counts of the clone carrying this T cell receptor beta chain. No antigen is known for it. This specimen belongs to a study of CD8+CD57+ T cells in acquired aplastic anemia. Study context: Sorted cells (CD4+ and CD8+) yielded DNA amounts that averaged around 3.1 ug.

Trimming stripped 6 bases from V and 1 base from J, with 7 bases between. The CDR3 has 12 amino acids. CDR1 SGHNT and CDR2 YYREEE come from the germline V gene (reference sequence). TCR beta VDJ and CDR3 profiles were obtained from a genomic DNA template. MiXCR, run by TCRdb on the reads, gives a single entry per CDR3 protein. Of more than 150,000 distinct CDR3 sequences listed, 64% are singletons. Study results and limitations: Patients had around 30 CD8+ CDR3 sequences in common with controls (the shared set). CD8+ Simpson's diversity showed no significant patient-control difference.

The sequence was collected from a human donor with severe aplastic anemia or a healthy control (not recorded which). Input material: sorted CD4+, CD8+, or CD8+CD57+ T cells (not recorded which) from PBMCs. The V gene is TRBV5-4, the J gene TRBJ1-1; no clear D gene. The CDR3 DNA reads TGTGCCAGCACGGAAACGAACACTGAAGCTTTCTTT. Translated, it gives CASTETNTEAFF. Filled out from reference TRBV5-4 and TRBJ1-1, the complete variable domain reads ETGVTQSPTHLIKTRGQQVTLRCSSQSGHNTVSWYQQALGQGPQFIFQYYREEENGRGNFPPRFSGLQFPNYSSELNVNALELDDSALYLCASTETNTEAFFGQGTRLTVV.